This T cell receptor beta chain was captured in a study of human T cells and chemical hapten exposure. Notes on the study in general: Compared to controls, expanded TCRs made significantly more large clusters of similar CDR3s.

Time point of the sample: pre-sensitization, week 0. Indicated treatment: therapeutic diphenylcyclopropenone sensitization with weekly scalp DPC. Extraction yielded total RNA from whole blood (unfractionated). About this clonotype: Its specificity is not known.

TCRdb ran MiXCR on the RACE reads and lists one entry per CDR3 protein. This table holds 300,000 to 400,000 distinct CDR3 sequences, roughly 5% found once. This clonotype originated in a woman in her 50s with alopecia areata. Some clones in this sample may be carry-over from other donors' samples. Sequencing used whole blood, obtained in connection with sensitization to the hapten diphenylcyclopropenone (DPC).

CDR3 sequence reads: CASSYPGGRASGELFF. CDR3 nucleotides: TGTGCCAGCAGTTACCCGGGAGGGAGGGCCAGCGGGGAGCTGTTTTTT. This rearrangement joins TRBV6-2 or TRBV6-3 to TRBJ2-2; 8 bases fit TRBD2. After removal of 2 bases from V and 7 bases from J, the junction contained 9 bases not matched to a gene. Germline-derived CDR1 and CDR2 are MNHEY and SVGEGT. The CDR3 has 16 amino acids.